This TCR beta chain emerged from a study of somatic mutations in cytotoxic T cells in rheumatoid arthritis. Findings and caveats of the study: Age-dependent increases in CD8+ clonality occurred in rheumatoid arthritis patients but not in healthy controls.

Comments on this clone: Its target is not known.

The germline V gene has CDR1 MNHNY and CDR2 SVGAGI (reference sequence). With 10 bases removed from V and 6 bases from J, the gap between germline ends came to 9 bases. The CDR3 length is 11 residues. The repertoire was sequenced with immunoSEQ multiplex PCR; TCRdb's copy has only in-frame clones and lacks some. The sample carries about 15,000 clones, 70% to 75% recorded once. The chain couples TRBV6-6 to TRBJ2-2; the D is unclear. Sequenced material: CD8+ T cells sorted from blood. This TCR was recovered from an adult with rheumatoid arthritis. CDR3 coding DNA: TGTGCCACCTGGTCGGCCGGGGAGCTGTTTTTT. It codes for CATWSAGELFF.